These 5 T cell receptor beta chains were all obtained from the same sample, sequenced in a study of blood T cell repertoires in COVID-19. TCRdb's table, derived via immunoSEQ multiplex PCR, lists solely in-frame clones and lacks some. The profile covers about 120,000 clones, with around three quarters appearing a single time and 3.5% to 4.5% taken by the ten largest. Sample: peripheral blood. Receptors were obtained from a woman older than 75 with acute or convalescent COVID-19.

The chain is built from TRBV4-2 and TRBJ2-7; TRBD2 might be the D (6 bases). From germline, CDR1 is LGHNA and CDR2 YNFKEQ. The CDR3 consists of 14 residues. V was pared by 0 bases and J by 2 bases, with 8 bases between. CDR3 DNA: TGTGCCAGCAGCCAAGAAGCGGGTACCTACGAGCAGTACTTC. This translates into CASSQEAGTYEQYF.

This clone was seen just once. The chain couples TRBV19 to TRBJ1-6; D is perhaps TRBD1 (5 bases). Germline V gene sequence: CDR1 LNHDA, CDR2 SQIVND (reference sequence). The V end lost 10 bases, the J end lost 7 bases, and 14 bases lay between the germline ends. The CDR3 totals 13 residues. In DNA form, the CDR3 reads TGTGCCATTTGGGGCAGAGGCAATTCACCCCTCCACTTT. It translates to CAIWGRGNSPLHF.

This rearrangement joins TRBV10-3 to TRBJ1-4, with 11 bases identical to TRBD1. V dropped 5 bases and J dropped 7; count of bases not matched to a gene: 9. Germline V gene data show CDR1 as ENHRY and CDR2 as SYGVKD. CDR3 length: 16 residues. CDR3 coding DNA: TGTGCCATCAGTCAACCCCACGGGACAGGGGGTGAAAAACTGTTTTTT. This encodes CAISQPHGTGGEKLFF.

This clone was recorded once. The chain has TRBV19 and TRBJ2-7, with a tentative D call TRBD2 (5 bases). V lost 3 bases, J lost 3 bases, and 15 bases lay in between. Germline assignment: CDR1 LNHDA and CDR2 SQIVND (reference sequence). The CDR3 sequence is 15 residues long. DNA of the CDR3: TGTGCCAGTAGTATGAGGGCAGGACTCTACTACGAGCAGTACTTC. Protein sequence: CASSMRAGLYYEQYF.

As regards this clone: This same CDR3 is encoded by further DNA sequences in the sample. The chain has TRBV18 and TRBJ2-7; tentative D call: TRBD1 (5 bases). Germline CDR1 is KGHSH and CDR2 is LQKENI. This CDR3 comprises 14 residues. Trimming took 0 bases from V and 4 from J, leaving 10 bases between them. CDR3 amino acids: CASSPPGLTYEQYF. For the CDR3, the DNA is TGTGCCAGCTCACCACCGGGGCTCACGTACGAGCAGTACTTC. Combining the CDR3 with reference TRBV18 and TRBJ2-7 gives the whole variable domain NAGVMQNPRHLVRRRGQEARLRCSPMKGHSHVYWYRQLPEEGLKFMVYLQKENIIDESGMPKERFSAEFPKEGPSILRIQQVVRGDSAAYFCASSPPGLTYEQYFGPGTRLTVT.